The 3 T cell receptor beta chains below all came from one sample that was sequenced in a study of blood T cell repertoires in COVID-19. TCRdb keeps only in-frame clones here, not all; method: immunoSEQ multiplex PCR. This sample carries more than 300,000 clones, more than 75% of them seen once, and the ten largest clones take 0.9% to 1.5%. Material: PBMCs or T cells enriched from blood (not recorded which). The receptors originated from a young woman who had recovered from COVID-19.

This chain joins TRBV3-1 (or the pseudogene TRBV3-2) and TRBJ1-2; D is undetermined. The CDR3 has 14 residues. V lost 4 bases and J 6 bases, leaving 15 bases between the germline ends. Germline CDR1 LGHDT, CDR2 YNNKEL (reference sequence). The CDR3 is CASSPKEALDGYTF. CDR3 nucleotides: TGTGCCAGCAGCCCCAAGGAGGCCCTCGATGGCTACACCTTC.

The chain joins TRBV7-2 to TRBJ1-6; weak D call: TRBD1 (6 bases). This CDR3 has 16 amino acids. Germline loops: CDR1 SGHTA, CDR2 FQGNSA. V was cut by 1 base and J by 4 bases, with 11 bases left in between. DNA of the CDR3: TGTGCCAGCAGCTTAGAAGGCGACAGGTATAATTCACCCCTCCACTTT. Protein sequence: CASSLEGDRYNSPLHF.

The chain joins TRBV7-9 to TRBJ1-2; 8 bases are a match to TRBD1. Unmatched junction bases numbered 3, after V lost 1 base and J lost 5 bases. Germline V gene lookup returns CDR1 SEHNR and CDR2 FQNEAQ (reference sequence). The CDR3 spans 14 residues. This chain's CDR3 is CASSLVDRGYGYTF. Written as DNA, the CDR3 is TGTGCCAGCAGCTTAGTAGACAGGGGATATGGCTACACCTTC.